The 18 T cell receptor beta chains in this list originate from one sample, sequenced in a study of shared clonotypes between healthy human individuals. The data were produced by immunoSEQ multiplex PCR, yet TCRdb's version contains in-frame clones alone and is incomplete. The table lists millions of clones, 90% to 95% of them singletons. Sample: naive CD4+ T cells sorted from blood. Described subset: CD45RA+ positively selected. These receptors were taken from a man aged 18 to 29 in good health.

This chain links TRBV6-5 with TRBJ2-2; D is unresolved. Germline loops: CDR1 MNHEY, CDR2 SVGAGI. V was pared by 5 bases and J by 4 bases, with 8 bases between. This CDR3 contains 13 residues. CDR3 coding DNA: TGTGCCAGCAGTCCCCGGACCACCGGGGAGCTGTTTTTT. Residues: CASSPRTTGELFF.

As concerns this clone: The same CDR3 can be traced to other DNA sequences in this sample. The V gene is TRBV2, the J gene TRBJ1-5; no firm D call. Per germline, CDR1 SNHLY and CDR2 FYNNEI. V lost 7 bases and J 0 bases, leaving 7 bases between the germline ends. The CDR3 has 13 residues. The CDR3 DNA reads TGTGCCAGCACCTTGGGTAGCAATCAGCCCCAGCATTTT. It is translated as CASTLGSNQPQHF.

This chain uses TRBV5-1 with TRBJ2-7; D may match TRBD1 or TRBD2 (5 bases each). The germline gives CDR1 SGHRS, CDR2 YFSETQ. CDR3 length: 14 amino acids. Trimming stripped 7 bases from V and 0 bases from J, with 14 bases between. The CDR3 is CASGEVGRSYEQYF. CDR3 bases: TGCGCCAGCGGTGAGGTGGGACGCTCCTACGAGCAGTACTTC.

The chain links TRBV5-1 to TRBJ1-2; 7 bases are shared with TRBD1. The CDR3 consists of 13 residues. From germline, CDR1 is SGHRS and CDR2 YFSETQ. The V gene end was trimmed by 4 bases and the J gene end by 6 bases; junction bases not matched to a gene: 6. CDR3 protein: CASSLTGIDGYTF. Written as DNA, the CDR3 is TGCGCCAGCAGCCTGACAGGGATCGATGGCTACACCTTC.

The chain couples TRBV6-5 to TRBJ2-5; D remains unclear. Germline lookup yields CDR1 MNHEY and CDR2 SVGAGI. V was trimmed by 4 bases and J by 5 bases, leaving 17 bases between them. This CDR3 has 15 residues. CDR3 residues: CASSSGSLARETQYF. The DNA for the CDR3 is TGTGCCAGCAGTTCCGGATCCTTGGCCCGGGAGACCCAGTACTTC.

The chain joins TRBV5-4 to TRBJ1-4; D perhaps matches TRBD1 (5 bases). Trimming stripped 4 bases from V and 8 bases from J, with 18 bases between. The germline gives CDR1 SGHNT, CDR2 YYREEE (reference sequence). The CDR3 contains 15 residues. The CDR3 DNA sequence: TGTGCCAGCAGCCGAGGAGGGGTTTTGGAAGAAAAACTGTTTTTT. This translates into CASSRGGVLEEKLFF.

This clone was seen once. This chain uses TRBV19 with TRBJ2-1, with TRBD2 matching 10 bases. After removal of 6 bases from V and 9 bases from J, the junction contained 8 bases not matched to a gene. The CDR3 loop spans 14 amino acids. Germline lookup yields CDR1 LNHDA and CDR2 SQIVND (reference sequence). As DNA, the CDR3 is TGTGCCAGTAGCCGGACTAGCGGTGTTTTTGAGCAGTTCTTC. It codes for CASSRTSGVFEQFF.

This chain joins TRBV6-6 and TRBJ1-1; D may be TRBD1 (5 bases). The germline V and J ends were trimmed by 6 bases and 4 bases, with 15 bases remaining between them. The CDR3 loop spans 14 amino acids. The germline gives CDR1 MNHNY, CDR2 SVGAGI (reference sequence). CDR3 coding DNA: TGTGCCAGCAGCCAACGGGGGGGTGGCACTGAAGCTTTCTTT. Its translation is CASSQRGGGTEAFF.

V usage is TRBV29-1 and J usage is TRBJ2-1; 7 bases fit TRBD2. The ends lost 8 bases at V and 10 bases at J; junction bases unmatched: 5. Looked up from germline, CDR1 is SQVTM and CDR2 is ANQGSEA. The CDR3 runs 10 residues. This CDR3 is CSSYGGEQFF. The CDR3 nucleotides are TGCAGCTCTTACGGGGGGGAGCAGTTCTTC.

The V gene is TRBV7-6, the J gene TRBJ2-2, with D tentatively TRBD2 (7 bases). The germline V and J ends were trimmed by 1 base and 2 bases, with 23 bases remaining between them. Germline V lookup: CDR1 SGHVS, CDR2 FNYEAQ. The length of the CDR3 is 20 residues. CDR3 coding DNA: TGTGCCAGCAGCTTAGTGCTCAAGCGGGAAGGGGGGAAAAACACCGGGGAGCTGTTTTTT. Translated: CASSLVLKREGGKNTGELFF.

The genes are TRBV7-9 and TRBJ2-1; TRBD2 aligns across 7 bases. The CDR3 consists of 15 residues. V trimming: 3 bases; J trimming: 1 base; junction bases outside the gene matches: 3. Germline CDR1 and CDR2: SEHNR and FQNEAQ (reference sequence). The CDR3 loop is CASSLSGVSYNEQFF. DNA for the CDR3: TGTGCCAGCAGCTTGAGCGGGGTTTCCTACAATGAGCAGTTCTTC.

The V and J genes are TRBV29-1 and TRBJ2-5; TRBD1 might be the D (6 bases). Trimming shortened V by 1 base and J by 14 bases, and 14 bases separated the two germline ends. Germline V gene sequence: CDR1 SQVTM, CDR2 ANQGSEA. The CDR3 has 11 amino acids. DNA for the CDR3: TGCAGCGTTGAAGTACAGGGCCGGAGTTACTTC. Its translation: CSVEVQGRSYF. The entire variable domain, with the rest obtained from reference TRBV29-1 and TRBJ2-5, is as follows: SAVISQKPSRDICQRGTSLTIQCQVDSQVTMMFWYRQQPGQSLTLIATANQGSEATYESGFVIDKFPISRPNLTFSTLTVSNMSPEDSSIYLCSVEVQGRSYFGPGTRLLVL.

The V call is TRBV7-6, the J call TRBJ2-3; D may be TRBD2 (5 bases). V lost 3 bases and J lost 2, with 15 bases in between. Per germline, CDR1 SGHVS and CDR2 FNYEAQ. This CDR3 has 16 amino acids. In DNA form, the CDR3 reads TGTGCCAGCAGCTTGGTCTCGGGCGGGCTCACAGATACGCAGTATTTT. It codes for CASSLVSGGLTDTQYF.

The chain uses TRBV7-8 and TRBJ1-5; the D gene is possibly TRBD1 (6 bases). In germline, CDR1 is SGHVS, CDR2 FQNEAQ. The V gene lost 5 bases and the J gene lost 1 base, with 9 bases spanning the gap. This CDR3 is built from 14 residues. The CDR3 bases are TGTGCCAGCAGCACGGACAGAAGCAATCAGCCCCAGCATTTT. It yields the protein CASSTDRSNQPQHF.

The chain joins TRBV11-2 to TRBJ2-7; D remains ambiguous. Germline CDR1 is SGHAT and CDR2 is FQNNGV. The length of the CDR3 is 14 residues. Trimming left V 8 bases short and J 2 bases short, with 16 bases between. The CDR3 spells CASGRWDPPYEQYF. Here the CDR3 DNA reads TGTGCCAGCGGTAGATGGGATCCTCCCTACGAGCAGTACTTC. Together with reference TRBV11-2 and TRBJ2-7, the CDR3 gives the full variable domain: EAGVAQSPRYKIIEKRQSVAFWCNPISGHATLYWYQQILGQGPKLLIQFQNNGVVDDSQLPKDRFSAERLKGVDSTLKIQPAKLEDSAVYLCASGRWDPPYEQYFGPGTRLTVT.

This chain uses TRBV5-1 with TRBJ1-2; D call uncertain. The germline gives CDR1 SGHRS, CDR2 YFSETQ. Between the trimmed V and J ends, which lost 4 bases and 0 bases, there was a span of 7 bases. The CDR3 spans 13 residues. As DNA, the CDR3 is TGCGCCAGCAGCAAGGACCCTAACTATGGCTACACCTTC. It encodes CASSKDPNYGYTF.

The chain has TRBV4-3 and TRBJ2-3; 10 bases align to TRBD2. CDR1 is LGHNA, CDR2 YSLEER, per germline. V shed 4 bases and J 7 bases; nucleotides not matched to a gene: 5. This CDR3 region has 14 residues. CDR3 protein: CASSLGLAENTQYF. CDR3 in DNA: TGCGCCAGCAGCCTAGGACTAGCGGAAAATACGCAGTATTTT.

The rearrangement links TRBV7-9 to TRBJ2-3; 12 nucleotides line up with TRBD2. Germline CDR1 SEHNR, CDR2 FQNEAQ (reference sequence). The CDR3 has 16 amino acids. After removal of 2 bases from V and 2 bases from J, the junction contained 2 bases not matched to a gene. For the CDR3, the DNA is TGTGCCAGCAGCTTACTAGCGGGAGGGATCACAGATACGCAGTATTTT. This sequence encodes CASSLLAGGITDTQYF.